This T cell receptor beta chain was sequenced during a study of identical twins. Study-level results: Part of the zero-insertion signal could reflect confounding by invariant MAIT and iNKT cells.

Germline V gene lookup returns CDR1 LGHNA and CDR2 YNFKEQ. Trimming removed 0 bases from V and 3 bases from J; junction bases left unmatched: 7. The CDR3 is 16 amino acids. As to this clonotype: Antigen specificity is unknown.

MiXCR was run by TCRdb on the 5' RACE reads, yielding one entry per CDR3 protein. The sample contains roughly 1,500,000 distinct CDR3 sequences, under 35% of which appear only once. The rearrangement joins TRBV4-2 to TRBJ2-7, with 8 bases lining up with TRBD2. The source material was cord blood. The receptor was isolated from a newborn girl in good health. CDR3 protein: CASSQEVGSGIYEQYF. In DNA, the CDR3 is TGTGCCAGCAGCCAAGAAGTGGGTAGCGGGATCTACGAGCAGTACTTC.